This T cell receptor (beta chain) was documented in a study of technical replicates of blood from several donors. The table came from immunoSEQ multiplex PCR; TCRdb's copy has only in-frame clones and leaves some out. The sample has 80,000 or so clones; around 95% are singletons. The CDR3 has 16 residues. CDR1 and CDR2 from the germline V gene are KGHSH and LQKENI. J was trimmed by 5 bases and V by 0 bases; bases with no gene match: 4. This TCR was sampled from a human donor in good health. Sample: T cells isolated from PBMCs. The chain joins TRBV18 to TRBJ2-5; TRBD2 aligns across 12 bases. DNA of the CDR3: TGTGCCAGCTCACCACCTGGGACTAGCGGGCTGGAGACCCAGTACTTC. Its translation is CASSPPGTSGLETQYF.